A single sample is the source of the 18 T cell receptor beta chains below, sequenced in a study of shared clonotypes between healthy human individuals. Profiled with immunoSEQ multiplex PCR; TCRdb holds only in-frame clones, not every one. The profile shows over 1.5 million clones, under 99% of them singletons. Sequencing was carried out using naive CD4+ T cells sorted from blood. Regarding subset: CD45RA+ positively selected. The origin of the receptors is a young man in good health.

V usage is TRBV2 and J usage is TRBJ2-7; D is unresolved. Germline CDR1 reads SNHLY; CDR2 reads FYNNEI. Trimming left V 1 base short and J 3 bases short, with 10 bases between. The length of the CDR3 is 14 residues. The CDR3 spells CASSEEAESYEQYF. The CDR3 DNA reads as TGTGCCAGCAGTGAAGAGGCCGAAAGCTACGAGCAGTACTTC.

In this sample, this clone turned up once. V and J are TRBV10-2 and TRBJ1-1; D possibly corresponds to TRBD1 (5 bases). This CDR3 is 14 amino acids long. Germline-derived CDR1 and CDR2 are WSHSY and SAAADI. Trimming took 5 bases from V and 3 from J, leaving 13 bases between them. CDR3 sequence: CASSPGLSYTEAFF. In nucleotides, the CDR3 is TGCGCCAGCAGTCCAGGGCTGTCGTACACTGAAGCTTTCTTT.

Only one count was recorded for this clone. CDR3 sequence reads: CASNPDGVRSGFGYTF. The CDR3 nucleotides read TGCGCCAGCAACCCGGACGGTGTTAGAAGCGGGTTTGGCTACACCTTC. The chain is built from TRBV5-1 and TRBJ1-2; no clear D gene. Per the germline V gene, CDR1 is SGHRS and CDR2 is YFSETQ. V was shortened by 6 bases and J by 7 bases, with 25 bases between the two germline ends. The CDR3 contains 16 residues.

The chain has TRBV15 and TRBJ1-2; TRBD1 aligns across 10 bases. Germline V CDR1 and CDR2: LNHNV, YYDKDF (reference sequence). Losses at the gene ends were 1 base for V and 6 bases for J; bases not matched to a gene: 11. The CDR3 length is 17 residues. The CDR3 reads CATSRGTGTGAIDGYTF. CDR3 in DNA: TGTGCCACCAGCAGAGGTACCGGGACAGGGGCAATTGATGGCTACACCTTC.

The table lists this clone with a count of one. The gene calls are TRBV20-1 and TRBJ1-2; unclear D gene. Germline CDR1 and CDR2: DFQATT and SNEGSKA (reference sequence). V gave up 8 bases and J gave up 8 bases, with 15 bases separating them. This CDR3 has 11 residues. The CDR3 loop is CSPPSLGGYTF. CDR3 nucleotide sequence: TGCAGTCCCCCATCGCTGGGAGGCTACACCTTC.

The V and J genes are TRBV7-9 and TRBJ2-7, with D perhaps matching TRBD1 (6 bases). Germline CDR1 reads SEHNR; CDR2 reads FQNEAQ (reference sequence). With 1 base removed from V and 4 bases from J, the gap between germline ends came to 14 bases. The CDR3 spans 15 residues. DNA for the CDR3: TGTGCCAGCAGCTTAGGGGAAGGACAGAGATACGAGCAGTACTTC. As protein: CASSLGEGQRYEQYF.

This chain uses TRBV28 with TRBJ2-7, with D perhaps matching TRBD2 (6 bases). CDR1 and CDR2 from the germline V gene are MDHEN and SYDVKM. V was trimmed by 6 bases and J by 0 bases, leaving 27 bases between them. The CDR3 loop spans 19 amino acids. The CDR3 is CASSLLIRLGLANSYEQYF. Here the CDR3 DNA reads TGTGCCAGCAGCTTACTGATTCGACTCGGCCTAGCGAACTCCTACGAGCAGTACTTC.

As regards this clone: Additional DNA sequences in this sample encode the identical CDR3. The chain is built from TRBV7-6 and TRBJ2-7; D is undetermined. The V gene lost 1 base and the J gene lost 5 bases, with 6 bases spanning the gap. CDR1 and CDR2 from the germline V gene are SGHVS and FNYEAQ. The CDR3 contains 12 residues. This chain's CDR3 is CASSLGGDEQYF. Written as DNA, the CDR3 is TGTGCCAGCAGCTTAGGTGGGGACGAGCAGTACTTC.

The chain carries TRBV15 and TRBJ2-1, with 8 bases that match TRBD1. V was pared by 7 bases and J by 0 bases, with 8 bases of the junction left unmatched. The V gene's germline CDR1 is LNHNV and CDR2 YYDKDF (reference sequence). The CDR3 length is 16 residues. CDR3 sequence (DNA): TGTGCCACCACCCACCGACAGGGGTTCTCCTACAATGAGCAGTTCTTC. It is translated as CATTHRQGFSYNEQFF.

The CDR3 DNA reads as TGCAGCGTTGCTGTGTCTCTGCGTCCCGGCTACGAGCAGTACTTC. Encoded protein: CSVAVSLRPGYEQYF. The chain combines TRBV29-1 with TRBJ2-7; D is unresolved. Trimming shortened V by 4 bases and J by 3 bases, and 19 bases separated the two germline ends. Germline CDR1 is SQVTM and CDR2 is ANQGSEA. The CDR3 is 15 residues long.

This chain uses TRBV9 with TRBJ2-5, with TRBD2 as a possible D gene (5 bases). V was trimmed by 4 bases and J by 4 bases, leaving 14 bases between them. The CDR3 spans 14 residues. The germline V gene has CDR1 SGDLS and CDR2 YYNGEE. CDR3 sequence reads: CASSPGLGRETQYF. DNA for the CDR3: TGTGCCAGCAGCCCCGGACTGGGCCGAGAGACCCAGTACTTC.

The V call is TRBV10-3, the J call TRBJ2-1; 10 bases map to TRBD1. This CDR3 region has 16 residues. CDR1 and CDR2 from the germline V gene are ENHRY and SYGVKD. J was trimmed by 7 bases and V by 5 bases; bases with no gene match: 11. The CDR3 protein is CAISHNTGTGDNEQFF. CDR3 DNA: TGTGCCATCAGTCACAACACCGGGACAGGGGATAATGAGCAGTTCTTC.

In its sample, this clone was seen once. The CDR3 DNA sequence: TGTGCCAGCAGTGCCACCTTTCTTCGGGGCTCTGGAAACACCATATATTTT. Protein product: CASSATFLRGSGNTIYF. V is TRBV2 and J is TRBJ1-3, with D hard to call. Trimming stripped 4 bases from V and 0 bases from J, with 16 bases between. This CDR3 spans 17 amino acids. Germline V gene sequence: CDR1 SNHLY, CDR2 FYNNEI.

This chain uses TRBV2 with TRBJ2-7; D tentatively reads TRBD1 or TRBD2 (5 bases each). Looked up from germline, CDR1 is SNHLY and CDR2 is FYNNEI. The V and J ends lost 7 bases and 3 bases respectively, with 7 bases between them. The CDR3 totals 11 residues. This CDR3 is CASMRGYEQYF. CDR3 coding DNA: TGTGCCAGCATGAGGGGCTACGAGCAGTACTTC. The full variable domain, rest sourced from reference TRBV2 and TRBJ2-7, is EPEVTQTPSHQVTQMGQEVILRCVPISNHLYFYWYRQILGQKVEFLVSFYNNEISEKSEIFDDQFSVERPDGSNFTLKIRSTKLEDSAMYFCASMRGYEQYFGPGTRLTVT.

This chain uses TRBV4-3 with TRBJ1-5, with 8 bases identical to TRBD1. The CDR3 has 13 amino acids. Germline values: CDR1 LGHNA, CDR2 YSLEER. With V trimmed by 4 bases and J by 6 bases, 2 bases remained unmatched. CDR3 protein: CASSRTGGQPQHF. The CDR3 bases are TGCGCCAGCAGCCGCACAGGGGGTCAGCCCCAGCATTTT.

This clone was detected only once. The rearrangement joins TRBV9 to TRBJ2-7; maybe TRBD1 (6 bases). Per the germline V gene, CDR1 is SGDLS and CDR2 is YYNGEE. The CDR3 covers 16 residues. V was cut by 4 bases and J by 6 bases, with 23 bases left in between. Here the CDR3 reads CASSPRADTQGSEQYF. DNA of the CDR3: TGTGCCAGCAGCCCACGAGCTGATACTCAGGGGTCCGAGCAGTACTTC.

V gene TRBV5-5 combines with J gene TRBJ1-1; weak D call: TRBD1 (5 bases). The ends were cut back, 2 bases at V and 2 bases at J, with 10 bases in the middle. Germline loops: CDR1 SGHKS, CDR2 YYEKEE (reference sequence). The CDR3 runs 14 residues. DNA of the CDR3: TGTGCCAGCAGCTTCCCGGGGGGTAACACTGAAGCTTTCTTT. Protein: CASSFPGGNTEAFF.

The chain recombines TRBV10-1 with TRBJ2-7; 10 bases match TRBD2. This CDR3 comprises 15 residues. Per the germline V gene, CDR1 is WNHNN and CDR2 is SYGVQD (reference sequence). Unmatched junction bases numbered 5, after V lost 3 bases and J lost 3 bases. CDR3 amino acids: CASSEGLADLYEQYF. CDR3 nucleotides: TGCGCCAGCAGTGAAGGACTAGCGGACCTCTACGAGCAGTACTTC.